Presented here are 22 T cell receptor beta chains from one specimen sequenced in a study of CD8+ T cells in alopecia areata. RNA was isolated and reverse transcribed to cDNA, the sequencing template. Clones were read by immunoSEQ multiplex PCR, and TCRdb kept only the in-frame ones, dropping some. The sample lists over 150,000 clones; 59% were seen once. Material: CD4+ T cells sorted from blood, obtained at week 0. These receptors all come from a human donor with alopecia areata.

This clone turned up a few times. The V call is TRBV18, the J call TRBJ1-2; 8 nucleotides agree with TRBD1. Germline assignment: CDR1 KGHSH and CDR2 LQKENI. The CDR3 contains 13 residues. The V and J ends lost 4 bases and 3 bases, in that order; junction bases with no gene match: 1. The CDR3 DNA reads TGTGCCAGCTCACTGGGACAGGACTATGGCTACACCTTC. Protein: CASSLGQDYGYTF.

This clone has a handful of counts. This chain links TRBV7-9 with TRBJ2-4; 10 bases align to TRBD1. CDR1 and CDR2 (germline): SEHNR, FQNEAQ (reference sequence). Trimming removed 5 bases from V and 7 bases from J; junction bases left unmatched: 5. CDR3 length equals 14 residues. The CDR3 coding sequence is TGTGCCAGCAGCCCGGGACAGGGGAGGAACATTCAGTACTTC. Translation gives CASSPGQGRNIQYF.

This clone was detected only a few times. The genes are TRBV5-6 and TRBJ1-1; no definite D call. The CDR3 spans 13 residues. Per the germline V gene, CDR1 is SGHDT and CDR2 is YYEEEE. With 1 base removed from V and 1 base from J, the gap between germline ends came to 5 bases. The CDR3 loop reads CASSLTGNTEAFF. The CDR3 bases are TGTGCCAGCAGCTTGACTGGGAACACTGAAGCTTTCTTT.

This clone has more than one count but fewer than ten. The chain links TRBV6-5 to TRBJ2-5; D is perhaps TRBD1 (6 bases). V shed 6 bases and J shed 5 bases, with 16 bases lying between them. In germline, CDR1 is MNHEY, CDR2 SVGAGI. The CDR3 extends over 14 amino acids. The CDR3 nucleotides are TGTGCCAGCAGACTACAGGGCGGCGGGGAGACCCAGTACTTC. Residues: CASRLQGGGETQYF.

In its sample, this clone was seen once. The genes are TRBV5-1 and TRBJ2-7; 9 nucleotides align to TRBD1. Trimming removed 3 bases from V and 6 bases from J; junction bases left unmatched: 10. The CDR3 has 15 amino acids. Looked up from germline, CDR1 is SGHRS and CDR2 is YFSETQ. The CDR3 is CASSWGDRDFSEQYF. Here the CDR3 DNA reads TGCGCCAGCAGCTGGGGGGACAGGGACTTCTCCGAGCAGTACTTC.

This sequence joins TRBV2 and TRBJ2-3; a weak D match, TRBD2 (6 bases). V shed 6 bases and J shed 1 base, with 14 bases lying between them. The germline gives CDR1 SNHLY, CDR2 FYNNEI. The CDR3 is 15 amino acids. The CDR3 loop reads CASRFRDSGTDTQYF. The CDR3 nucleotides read TGTGCCAGCAGATTCAGGGACTCTGGCACAGATACGCAGTATTTT.

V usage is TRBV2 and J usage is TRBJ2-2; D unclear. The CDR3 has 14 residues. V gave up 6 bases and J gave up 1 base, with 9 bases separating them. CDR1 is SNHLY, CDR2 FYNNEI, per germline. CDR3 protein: CASRDLLNTGELFF. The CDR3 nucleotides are TGTGCCAGCAGGGACCTTTTGAACACCGGGGAGCTGTTTTTT.

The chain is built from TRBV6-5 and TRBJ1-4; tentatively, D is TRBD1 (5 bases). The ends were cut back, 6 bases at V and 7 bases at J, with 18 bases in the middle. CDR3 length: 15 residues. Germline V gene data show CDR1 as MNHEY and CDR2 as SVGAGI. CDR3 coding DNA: TGTGCCAGCAGCCCTTATACGGGCGGGGGTGAAAAACTGTTTTTT. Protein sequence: CASSPYTGGGEKLFF.

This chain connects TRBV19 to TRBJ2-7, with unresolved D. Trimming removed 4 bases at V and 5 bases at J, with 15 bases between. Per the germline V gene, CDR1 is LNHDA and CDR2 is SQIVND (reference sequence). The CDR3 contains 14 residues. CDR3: CASSTRFGQHEQYF. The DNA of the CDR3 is TGTGCCAGTAGTACGAGGTTCGGGCAGCACGAGCAGTACTTC.

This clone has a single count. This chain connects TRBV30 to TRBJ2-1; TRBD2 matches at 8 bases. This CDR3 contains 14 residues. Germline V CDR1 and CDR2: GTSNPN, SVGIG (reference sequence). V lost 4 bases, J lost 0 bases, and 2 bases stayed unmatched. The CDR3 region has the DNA TGTGCCTGGACCGGGGGGGACTCCTACAATGAGCAGTTCTTC. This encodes CAWTGGDSYNEQFF.

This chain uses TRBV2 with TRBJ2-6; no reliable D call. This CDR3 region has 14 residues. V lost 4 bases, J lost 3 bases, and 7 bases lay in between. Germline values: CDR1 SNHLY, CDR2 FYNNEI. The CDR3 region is CASSVALGANVLTF. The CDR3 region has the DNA TGTGCCAGCAGTGTGGCCCTTGGGGCCAACGTCCTGACTTTC.

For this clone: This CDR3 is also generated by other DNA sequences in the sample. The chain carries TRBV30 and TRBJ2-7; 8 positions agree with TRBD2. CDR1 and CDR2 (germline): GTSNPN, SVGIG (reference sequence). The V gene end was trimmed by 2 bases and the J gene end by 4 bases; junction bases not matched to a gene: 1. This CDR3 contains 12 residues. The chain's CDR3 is CAWSSGGYEQYF. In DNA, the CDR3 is TGTGCCTGGAGTAGCGGGGGTTACGAGCAGTACTTC.

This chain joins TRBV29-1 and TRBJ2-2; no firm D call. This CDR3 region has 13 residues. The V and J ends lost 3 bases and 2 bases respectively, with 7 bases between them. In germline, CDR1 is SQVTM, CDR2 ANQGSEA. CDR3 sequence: CSVDPENTGELFF. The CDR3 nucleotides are TGCAGCGTTGATCCAGAAAACACCGGGGAGCTGTTTTTT.

CDR3 sequence (DNA): TGCGCCAGCAGCCCTAATTTAGCGGGGGTATCCAATGAGCAGTTCTTC. This translates into CASSPNLAGVSNEQFF. The chain combines TRBV4-1 with TRBJ2-1, with 9 bases fitting TRBD2. The germline V gene has CDR1 MGHRA and CDR2 YSYEKL. The ends lost 4 bases at V and 6 bases at J; junction bases unmatched: 10. This CDR3 has 16 amino acids.

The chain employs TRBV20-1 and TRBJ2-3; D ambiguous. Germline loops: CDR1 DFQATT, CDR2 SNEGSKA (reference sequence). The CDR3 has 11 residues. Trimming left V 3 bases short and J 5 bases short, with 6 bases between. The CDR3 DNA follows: TGCAGTGCTAGCAGTGTAGATACGCAGTATTTT. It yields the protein CSASSVDTQYF.

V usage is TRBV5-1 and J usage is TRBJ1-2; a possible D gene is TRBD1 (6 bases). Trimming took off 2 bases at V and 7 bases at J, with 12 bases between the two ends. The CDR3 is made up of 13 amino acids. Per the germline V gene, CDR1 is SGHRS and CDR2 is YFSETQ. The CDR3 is CASSFQQGGGYTF. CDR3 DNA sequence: TGCGCCAGCAGCTTTCAACAGGGTGGTGGCTACACCTTC.

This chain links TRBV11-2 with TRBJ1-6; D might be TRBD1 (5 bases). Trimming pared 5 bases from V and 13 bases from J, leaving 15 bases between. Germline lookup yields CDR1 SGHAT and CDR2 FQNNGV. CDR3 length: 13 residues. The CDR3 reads CASSPWEGTPLHF. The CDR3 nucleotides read TGTGCCAGCAGCCCATGGGAGGGGACCCCCCTCCACTTT.

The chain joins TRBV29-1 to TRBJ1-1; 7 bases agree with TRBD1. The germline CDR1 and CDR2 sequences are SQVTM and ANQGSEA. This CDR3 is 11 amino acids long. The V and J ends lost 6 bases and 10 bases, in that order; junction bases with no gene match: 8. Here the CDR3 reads CSVYRGDSAFF. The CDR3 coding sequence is TGCAGCGTGTACAGGGGAGATTCAGCTTTCTTT.

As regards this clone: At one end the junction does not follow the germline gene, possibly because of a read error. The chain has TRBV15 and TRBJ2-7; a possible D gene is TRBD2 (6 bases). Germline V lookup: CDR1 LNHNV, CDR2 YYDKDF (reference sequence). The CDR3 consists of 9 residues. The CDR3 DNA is TGTGCCACCAGCAGGGGACTTGTCTTC. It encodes CATSRGLVF.

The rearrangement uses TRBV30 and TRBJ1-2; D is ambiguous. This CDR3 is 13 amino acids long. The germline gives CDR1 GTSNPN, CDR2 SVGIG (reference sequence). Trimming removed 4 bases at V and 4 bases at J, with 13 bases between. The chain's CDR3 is CAWTKDITYGYTF. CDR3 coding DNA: TGTGCCTGGACTAAAGACATCACCTATGGCTACACCTTC.

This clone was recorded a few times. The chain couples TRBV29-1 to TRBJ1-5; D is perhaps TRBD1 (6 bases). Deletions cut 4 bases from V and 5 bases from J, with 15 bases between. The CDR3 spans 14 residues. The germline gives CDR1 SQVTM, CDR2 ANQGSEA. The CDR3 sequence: CSVAEGGGDQPQHF. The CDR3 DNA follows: TGCAGCGTTGCAGAGGGGGGTGGTGATCAGCCCCAGCATTTT.

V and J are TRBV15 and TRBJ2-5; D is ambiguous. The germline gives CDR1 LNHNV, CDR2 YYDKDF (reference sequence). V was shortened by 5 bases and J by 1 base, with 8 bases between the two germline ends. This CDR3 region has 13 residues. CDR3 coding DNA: TGTGCCACCAGCTTGGGTTCCCAAGAGACCCAGTACTTC. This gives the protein CATSLGSQETQYF.